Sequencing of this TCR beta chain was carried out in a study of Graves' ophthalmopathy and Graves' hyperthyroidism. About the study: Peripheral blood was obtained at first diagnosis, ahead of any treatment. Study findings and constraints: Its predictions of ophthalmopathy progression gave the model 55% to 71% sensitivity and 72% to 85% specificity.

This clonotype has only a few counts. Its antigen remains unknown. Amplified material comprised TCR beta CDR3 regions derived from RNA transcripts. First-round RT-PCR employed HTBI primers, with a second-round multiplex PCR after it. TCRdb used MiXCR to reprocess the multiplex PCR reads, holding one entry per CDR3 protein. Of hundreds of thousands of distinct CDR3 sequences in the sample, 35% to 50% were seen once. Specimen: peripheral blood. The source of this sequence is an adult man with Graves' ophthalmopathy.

CDR3 nucleotides: TGCGCCAGCAGCCAAGGAAGGACAGGGGGCGGCGAGCAGTACTTC. It encodes CASSQGRTGGGEQYF. The chain is built from TRBV4-1 and TRBJ2-7; TRBD1 matches at 11 bases. The CDR3 covers 15 residues. V lost 1 base to trimming and J lost 6 bases; unmatched junction nucleotides: 5. Germline V CDR1 and CDR2: MGHRA, YSYEKL.